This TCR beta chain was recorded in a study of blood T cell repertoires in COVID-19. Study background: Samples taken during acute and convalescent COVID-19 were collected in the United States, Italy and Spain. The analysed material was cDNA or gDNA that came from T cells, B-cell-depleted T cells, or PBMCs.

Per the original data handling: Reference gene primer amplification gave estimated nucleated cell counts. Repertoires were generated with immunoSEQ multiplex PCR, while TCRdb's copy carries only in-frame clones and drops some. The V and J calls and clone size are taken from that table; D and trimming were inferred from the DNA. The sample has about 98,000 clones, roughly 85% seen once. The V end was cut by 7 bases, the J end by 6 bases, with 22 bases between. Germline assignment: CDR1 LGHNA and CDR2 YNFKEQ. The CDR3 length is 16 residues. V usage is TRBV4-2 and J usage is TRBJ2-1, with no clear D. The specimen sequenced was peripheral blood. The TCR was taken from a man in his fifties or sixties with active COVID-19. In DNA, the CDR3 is TGTGCCAGCAAGGTTCTCGGCGGTAGGTTACGCAATGAGCAGTTCTTC. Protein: CASKVLGGRLRNEQFF.